A selection of T cell receptor beta chains follows, all from one sample in a study of T cell responses to AZD1222 COVID-19 vaccine. Sequencing used immunoSEQ multiplex PCR; TCRdb keeps in-frame clones, though not all of them. The table lists about 73,000 clones, 85% to 90% of them singletons. The source material was peripheral blood, sampled 28 days after the second AZD1222 dose. The receptors were gathered from an adult who received the AZD1222 COVID-19 vaccine. CDR3s include the opening cysteine and the closing phenylalanine or tryptophan. The D gene is left open where the match is weak. For some rows the clone size is stated as once, few or many, or as a class when expanded; others skip it.

D gene,J gene,clone size,CDR3 length,V gene,CDR3 DNA,CDR3 protein
.,TRBJ2-7,.,15,TRBV4-3,TGCGCCAGCAGCCAAGGGGCAGGGGCCACCCGGGAGCAGTACTTC,CASSQGAGATREQYF
.,TRBJ1-5,.,15,TRBV2,TGTGCCAGCGGACTTGAGGGGCGCGGGAATCAGCCCCAGCATTTT,CASGLEGRGNQPQHF
.,TRBJ1-1,.,11,TRBV14,TGTGCCAGCAGGATTGGGACTGAAGCTTTCTTT,CASRIGTEAFF
TRBD2,TRBJ2-6,.,16,TRBV7-9,TGTGCCAGCAGCAGCGGGGGGCTGGCTGGGGCCAACGTCCTGACTTTC,CASSSGGLAGANVLTF
.,TRBJ2-2,once,13,TRBV3-1/TRBV3-2,TGTGCCAGCAGCCAAGCGCGAGGCGGGGAGCTGTTTTTT,CASSQARGGELFF
TRBD1,TRBJ1-2,.,15,TRBV9,TGTGCCAGCAGCACAGGGGGACAGAGTAACTATGGCTACACCTTC,CASSTGGQSNYGYTF
TRBD2,TRBJ2-2,.,16,TRBV19,TGTGCCAGTAGTACAGGACTAGCGGGAGCTCCCGGGGAGCTGTTTTTT,CASSTGLAGAPGELFF
.,TRBJ1-1,.,17,TRBV7-2,TGTGCCAGCAGCTTAGATCCCTTAACAGGTTTGAACACTGAAGCTTTCTTT,CASSLDPLTGLNTEAFF
TRBD1,TRBJ1-6,.,14,TRBV6-6,TGTGCCAGCAGTCAACGACAGGGCGGCTCACCCCTCCACTTT,CASSQRQGGSPLHF
.,TRBJ2-2,.,13,TRBV7-3,TGTGCCAGCAGCTCTCTAGCCGCCGGGGAGCTGTTTTTT,CASSSLAAGELFF
.,TRBJ1-1,.,13,TRBV10-3,TGTGCCATCAAGTCCCTTGCGGACACTGAAGCTTTCTTT,CAIKSLADTEAFF
.,TRBJ1-5,.,14,TRBV7-2,TGTGCCAGCAGCTTAGCGGGAGGGGGGCAGCCCCAGCATTTT,CASSLAGGGQPQHF
.,TRBJ1-5,.,15,TRBV6-1,TGTGCCAGCAGTGAAGCGCTAAGGGGTCTTCAGCCCCAGCATTTT,CASSEALRGLQPQHF
.,TRBJ1-1,once,13,TRBV11-3,TGTGCCAGCAGGCCTTGGGGTAACACTGAAGCTTTCTTT,CASRPWGNTEAFF
TRBD1,TRBJ1-2,.,16,TRBV7-9,TGTGCCAGCAGCGCGACCGGGACAGGTCTTAACTATGGCTACACCTTC,CASSATGTGLNYGYTF
.,TRBJ2-5,few,12,TRBV7-9,TGTGCCAGCAGCTTGCCCTCGGAGACCCAGTACTTC,CASSLPSETQYF
TRBD2,TRBJ2-5,.,15,TRBV19,TGTGCCAGTAGTCAAAGCGGGACTGCGATGGAGACCCAGTACTTC,CASSQSGTAMETQYF
.,TRBJ2-5,.,14,TRBV28,TGTGCCAGCAGTTTACCCCTGGGGGATGAGACCCAGTACTTC,CASSLPLGDETQYF
TRBD1,TRBJ2-4,few,15,TRBV27,TGTGCCAGCAGTTTTCTGACAGGGGGCGCGAACATTCAGTACTTC,CASSFLTGGANIQYF
.,TRBJ2-5,.,13,TRBV11-1,TGTGCCAGCAGCTTAGACCGGGGAGAGACCCAGTACTTC,CASSLDRGETQYF
.,TRBJ2-2,.,14,TRBV5-4,TGTGCCAGCAGCTTGTCAGGCCACACCGGGGAGCTGTTTTTT,CASSLSGHTGELFF
.,TRBJ1-3,.,12,TRBV10-3,TGTGCCATCAGTGGAGGGGCCAACACCATATATTTT,CAISGGANTIYF
.,TRBJ1-2,.,14,TRBV25-1,TGTGCCAGCAGTGAATGGGAGGGAAGCTATGGCTACACCTTC,CASSEWEGSYGYTF
.,TRBJ2-2,few,13,TRBV19,TGTGCCAGTAGTATAGGAGGGTCCGGGGAGCTGTTTTTT,CASSIGGSGELFF
.,TRBJ2-1,.,11,TRBV11-3,TGTGCCAGCAGCGGCCACAATGAGCAGTTCTTC,CASSGHNEQFF
.,TRBJ2-5,.,17,TRBV5-1,TGCGCCAGCAGCTTGGCCCCCCCGGCCCCAACCCGAGAGACCCAGTACTTC,CASSLAPPAPTRETQYF
.,TRBJ2-1,.,12,TRBV6-6,TGTGCCAGCAGACTCGACTTCAATGAGCAGTTCTTC,CASRLDFNEQFF
.,TRBJ2-7,.,15,TRBV7-2,TGTGCCAGCAGCTCACGGTCGGGAACCGCCTACGAGCAGTACTTC,CASSSRSGTAYEQYF
.,TRBJ2-3,.,16,TRBV9,TGTGCCAGCAGCGTAGTTTGGGGGGGCCTGACTGATACGCAGTATTTT,CASSVVWGGLTDTQYF
TRBD1,TRBJ2-3,.,14,TRBV28,TGTGCCAGCAGGGAAAGACAGGGGAGGGATACGCAGTATTTT,CASRERQGRDTQYF
TRBD1,TRBJ2-7,.,14,TRBV6-5,TGTGCCAGCAGTTCCTGGGACAGATCCTACGAGCAGTACTTC,CASSSWDRSYEQYF
.,TRBJ1-5,once,13,TRBV18,TGTGCCAGCTCATCTTTACGGGGCCTACCCCAGCATTTT,CASSSLRGLPQHF
TRBD2,TRBJ2-1,.,17,TRBV11-2,TGTGCCAGCAGCTTCCGCGTTAGCGGGTCCAGCCACAATGAGCAGTTCTTC,CASSFRVSGSSHNEQFF
.,TRBJ1-1,.,18,TRBV23-1,TGCGCCAGCAGTCATTGGGCGGAACGAGGCCTAGTGAACACTGAAGCTTTCTTT,CASSHWAERGLVNTEAFF
.,TRBJ1-1,.,15,TRBV5-8,TGTGCCAGCAGCTCGTTGCACCTGGTGAACACTGAAGCTTTCTTT,CASSSLHLVNTEAFF